The 12 T cell receptor beta chains presented below share a single source sample, sequenced in a study of T cells after yellow fever vaccination. Each CDR3 protein gets one entry after TCRdb re-called the 5' RACE reads with MiXCR. The data contain approximately 11,000 distinct CDR3 sequences, 4% to 6% of them singletons. Specimen: PBMCs, either bulk or a sorted T-cell subset (CD4+, CD8+, memory, or dextramer-sorted; not recorded which), collected around 16 days after the first yellow fever vaccination. The receptors derive from a man between 18 and 35 years old who received the YFV17D yellow fever vaccine.

This clonotype has at least ten counts. The rearrangement joins TRBV19 to TRBJ2-5, with a weak D call TRBD2 (5 bases). From germline, CDR1 is LNHDA and CDR2 SQIVND (reference sequence). The CDR3 is 14 amino acids. The V gene lost 4 bases and the J gene lost 7 bases, with 16 bases spanning the gap. For the CDR3, the DNA is TGTGCCAGTAGTAACACCGCGGGTTTCGGGACCCAGTACTTC. Translated, it gives CASSNTAGFGTQYF.

This clonotype occurred many times. This sequence joins TRBV5-1 and TRBJ1-3; D is uncertain. The CDR3 extends over 14 amino acids. Germline V gene lookup returns CDR1 SGHRS and CDR2 YFSETQ. V lost 0 bases and J 4 bases, leaving 8 bases between the germline ends. Written as DNA, the CDR3 is TGCGCCAGCAGCTTGGAACTGAGAGGAAACACCATATATTTT. Translation gives CASSLELRGNTIYF.

This chain links TRBV4-2 with TRBJ1-2, with D possibly matching TRBD1 (5 bases). V was cut by 4 bases and J by 2 bases, with 11 bases left in between. This CDR3 region has 14 residues. Germline V gene sequence: CDR1 LGHNA, CDR2 YNFKEQ. The CDR3 DNA reads TGTGCCAGCAGCCCGGGGCTCAGCAACTATGGCTACACCTTC. As protein: CASSPGLSNYGYTF.

This clonotype was counted ten times or more. The chain carries TRBV7-2 and TRBJ1-2; D is undetermined. Trimming took 5 bases from V and 3 from J, leaving 10 bases between them. CDR1 and CDR2 from the germline V gene are SGHTA and FQGNSA. This CDR3 is 13 amino acids long. CDR3 DNA: TGTGCCAGCAGCGTAGGGATGTACTATGGCTACACCTTC. It codes for CASSVGMYYGYTF.

This clonotype was recorded many times. The gene calls are TRBV5-6 and TRBJ2-7; tentative D call: TRBD1 (6 bases). CDR1 SGHDT and CDR2 YYEEEE come from the germline V gene. This CDR3 has 14 residues. V dropped 0 bases and J dropped 3 bases, with 10 bases sitting between them. The CDR3 nucleotides read TGTGCCAGCAGCTTGGGACAGGCGGTCTACGAGCAGTACGTC. As protein: CASSLGQAVYEQYV.

In this sample, this clonotype is medium-sized. The gene calls are TRBV5-5 and TRBJ2-5, with D unresolved. Germline CDR1 and CDR2: SGHKS and YYEKEE (reference sequence). CDR3 length equals 13 residues. The V end was cut by 6 bases, the J end by 4 bases, with 13 bases between. The CDR3 coding sequence is TGTGCCAGCATCATGAGTCCGAGAGAGACCCAGTACTTC. It is translated as CASIMSPRETQYF.

At least ten counts were recorded for this clonotype. The J gene is TRBJ1-4, the V gene TRBV5-1; D remains ambiguous. From germline, CDR1 is SGHRS and CDR2 YFSETQ. There are 15 residues in the CDR3. Trimming stripped 2 bases from V and 0 bases from J, with 8 bases between. CDR3 in amino acids: CASSLRRTTNEKLFF. The CDR3 DNA is TGCGCCAGCAGCTTAAGGAGGACAACTAATGAAAAACTGTTTTTT. Filled out from reference TRBV5-1 and TRBJ1-4, the complete variable domain reads KAGVTQTPRYLIKTRGQQVTLSCSPISGHRSVSWYQQTPGQGLQFLFEYFSETQRNKGNFPGRFSGRQFSNSRSEMNVSTLELGDSALYLCASSLRRTTNEKLFFGSGTQLSVL.

In its sample, this clonotype is medium-sized. The chain combines TRBV20-1 with TRBJ2-5; 11 positions match TRBD2. Trimming at V came to 3 bases and at J to 7 bases, leaving 7 bases not matched to a gene. Germline values: CDR1 DFQATT, CDR2 SNEGSKA (reference sequence). The CDR3 spans 14 residues. CDR3 coding DNA: TGCAGTGCTAGGACTAGCGGGGTCCGTGGGACCCAGTACTTC. It codes for CSARTSGVRGTQYF.

This clonotype is medium-sized (0.01 to 0.1%) by share. CDR3 nucleotides: TGTGCCAGCTCACCACGAGTTGGGTCGGAGAACACTGAAGCTTTCTTT. Its protein is CASSPRVGSENTEAFF. The chain combines TRBV18 with TRBJ1-1; D gene unclear. Germline CDR1 and CDR2: KGHSH and LQKENI. V lost 1 base and J 1 base, leaving 13 bases between the germline ends. The CDR3 totals 16 residues.

This clonotype is termed medium-sized (0.01 to 0.1%). V is TRBV5-4 and J is TRBJ1-1; a weak D match, TRBD1 (5 bases). The V gene's germline CDR1 is SGHNT and CDR2 YYREEE (reference sequence). CDR3 length: 13 amino acids. Trimming stripped 2 bases from V and 7 bases from J, with 12 bases between. In DNA form, the CDR3 reads TGTGCCAGCAGCTTCTATGGGACGGATGAAGCTTTCTTT. The encoded protein is CASSFYGTDEAFF.

This clonotype was seen at least ten times. The V and J genes are TRBV12-3 or TRBV12-4 and TRBJ1-3; the match to TRBD1 covers 7 bases. This CDR3 has 17 amino acids. Trimming took 5 bases from V and 0 from J; bases not matched to a gene: 10. Here the CDR3 reads CASSRRTQGSSGNTIYF. CDR3 nucleotide sequence: TGTGCCAGCAGTCGGAGAACACAGGGGAGCTCTGGAAACACCATATATTTT.

Judged by abundance, this clonotype is medium-sized. This sequence joins TRBV3-1 and TRBJ2-5; D perhaps matches TRBD2 (6 bases). This CDR3 region has 15 residues. V was cut by 1 base and J by 3 bases, with 12 bases left in between. Germline loops: CDR1 LGHDT, CDR2 YNNKEL (reference sequence). The CDR3, as DNA: TGTGCCAGCAGCCAAGTCCTAGCGAGAAAAGAGACCCAGTACTTC. Translated, it gives CASSQVLARKETQYF.